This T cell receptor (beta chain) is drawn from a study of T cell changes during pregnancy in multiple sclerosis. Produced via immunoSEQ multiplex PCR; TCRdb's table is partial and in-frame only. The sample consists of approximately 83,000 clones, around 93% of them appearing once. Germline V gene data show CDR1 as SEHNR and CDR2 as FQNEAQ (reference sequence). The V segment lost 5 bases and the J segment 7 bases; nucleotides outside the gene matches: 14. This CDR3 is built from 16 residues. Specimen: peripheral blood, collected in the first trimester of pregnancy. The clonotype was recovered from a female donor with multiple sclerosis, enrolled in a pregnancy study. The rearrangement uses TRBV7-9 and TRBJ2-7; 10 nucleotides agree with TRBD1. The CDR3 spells CASSPTSGQGSGEQYF. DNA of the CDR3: TGTGCCAGCAGCCCCACTTCGGGACAGGGGTCGGGTGAGCAGTACTTC. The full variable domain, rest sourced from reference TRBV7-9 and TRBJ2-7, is DTGVSQNPRHKITKRGQNVTFRCDPISEHNRLYWYRQTLGQGPEFLTYFQNEAQLEKSRLLSDRFSAERPKGSFSTLEIQRTEQGDSAMYLCASSPTSGQGSGEQYFGPGTRLTVT.